The entry below gives a single T cell receptor beta chain sequence along with its context. Germline loops: CDR1 MNHEY, CDR2 SMNVEV (reference sequence). The CDR3 spans 13 residues. V lost 5 bases to trimming and J lost 4 bases; unmatched junction nucleotides: 4. These data belong to a study of T cell changes during pregnancy in multiple sclerosis. Clones were sequenced by immunoSEQ multiplex PCR, and TCRdb holds only the in-frame ones, with some missing. The sample yields 15,000 or so clones, 65% to 90% seen once. This sequence originates from a female donor with multiple sclerosis, enrolled in a pregnancy study. This chain uses TRBV27 with TRBJ2-5, with TRBD1 identical over 7 bases. Sequencing was performed on CD8+ T cells from peripheral blood mononuclear cells, taken in the first trimester of pregnancy. The chain's CDR3 is CASSPPGGETQYF. The CDR3 coding sequence is TGTGCCAGCAGTCCTCCAGGGGGAGAGACCCAGTACTTC.